The sequence of this T cell receptor (beta chain) was determined in a study of shared clonotypes between healthy human individuals. General study findings and limits: All-four-donor shared clonotypes had higher generation probabilities than non-shared clonotypes did.

This CDR3 has 14 amino acids. Germline V gives CDR1 MDHEN, CDR2 SYDVKM. The junction had 9 bases not matched to a gene; V was cut back by 9 bases and J by 4 bases. Turning to this clone: Its antigen is unidentified.

Some clones are missing from TCRdb's copy, which holds only in-frame ones; the method was immunoSEQ multiplex PCR. This table holds 800,000 to 950,000 clones, 95% to 97% found once. CD45RO negativity and positive selection for CCR7 defined naive CD8 cells, a population that excluded terminally differentiated effector memory CD45RA+ cells. Sequences were obtained from naive CD8+ T cells sorted from blood. The chain carries TRBV28 and TRBJ1-3; 7 positions agree with TRBD1. This receptor was obtained from a man in his thirties or forties in good health. Here the CDR3 reads CASSNRGAGNTIYF. The CDR3 coding sequence is TGTGCCAGTTCTAACAGGGGAGCAGGAAACACCATATATTTT.